This TCR beta chain was retrieved from a study of blood T cell repertoires in COVID-19. Study as a whole: T cells, B-cell-depleted T cells, or PBMCs provided the cDNA or gDNA that served as material.

Here immunoSEQ multiplex PCR was the method, and the copy in TCRdb shows in-frame clones only, minus some. Among about 140,000 clones listed, about 83% were seen once. The CDR3 has 16 residues. V was clipped by 1 base and J by 7 bases; unmatched bases: 9. CDR1 is SEHNR, CDR2 FQNEAQ, per germline (reference sequence). The chain combines TRBV7-9 with TRBJ2-1; 8 positions match TRBD2. Sequencing was done on a sample of peripheral blood. This receptor was identified in a human donor in a cohort sampled during active COVID-19. This CDR3 is CASSLGGGSGENEQFF. CDR3 in DNA: TGTGCCAGCAGCTTAGGAGGGGGTAGCGGGGAAAATGAGCAGTTCTTC.